This TCR beta chain appears in the sequencing data of a study of regulatory T cells in long-lasting Graves disease (dated by TCRdb to the early 2020s). For the study in its entirety: Persistent Graves' disease meant more than 5 years of antithyroid drug treatment with TSH receptor autoantibodies that stayed positive. Peripheral blood TCR sequencing and RNA sequencing compared persistent Graves' disease patients with newly diagnosed Graves' disease patients. In the clinical cohort, patients with persistent Graves' disease had used antithyroid drugs for an average of around 10 years. A total of roughly 35 samples were covered by TCR sequencing, comprising some 13 persistent and around 20 newly diagnosed Graves' disease patients. The study was registered as a clinical trial and conducted in China.

At least ten counts were recorded for this clonotype. The target of this receptor is not known. Base quality data are lacking; no much larger clone is found one base away. The receptor library was made with multiplex PCR. Sequencer: Illumina HiSeq 4000. iRepertoire HTBI primers and Arm-PCR amplification of CDR3 regions were used to construct TCR beta libraries. Before sequencing, the PCR products underwent gel purification. The authors' analysis ran thus. A total of roughly 67 TRBV and more than twelve TRBJ segments were identified across samples and were used for gene usage analysis of CDR3 amino acid clonotypes. COPE and FqMerger were used to merge filtered high-quality paired reads into contigs. BLAST was used to align contigs to IMGT TRBV, TRBD and TRBJ reference genes, with CDR3 defined following IMGT. Clonotypes above 0.1% frequency were classified as highly expanded clones. Shannon entropy was used to measure repertoire diversity, and the Gini coefficient was used to measure V-J evenness. Clonotypes shared by more than one individual were considered public. TCRdb reanalyzed the raw reads on its own, using fastp at Q25 for trimming and MiXCR for clone calling, and kept in-frame beta chains. Every CDR3 protein is listed once, alongside the most common genes and DNA of its rows. TCRdb assigned the V and J calls; the authors' analysis was not used. The sample table shows around 400,000 distinct CDR3 sequences, and roughly 24% are seen once. Jointly, the top ten make up roughly a quarter of the sample.

In light of the paper, this sample's time point label describes: persistent/refractory GD, antithyroid drugs over 5 years with positive TRAb. For both TCR sequencing and RNA sequencing, RNA was extracted from PBMCs using TRIzol. The diagnosis of Graves' disease was made according to American Thyroid Association guidelines. Patients for the study were recruited at an endocrinology department in Xi'an, China. From each patient, 7.5 to 9.5 milliliters of peripheral blood was collected into an EDTA anticoagulant tube. Ficoll Paque Plus density gradient separation was used to isolate PBMCs, and no additional T cell sorting was done. RNA quality was checked with an Agilent 2100 Bioanalyzer and agarose gel, and concentration with a NanoDrop 2000. On the study overall, not on this receptor specifically: Sequencing and analysis were restricted to the TCR beta chain. Lower TCR Shannon entropy and fewer highly expanded clones were observed in persistent Graves' disease patients than in newly diagnosed patients, which suggested clonal expansion. More public clonotypes were shared among persistent patients (fewer than 3,000) than among newly diagnosed patients (approximately 930). Only peripheral blood was studied, because thyroid tissue, the primary lesion, was inaccessible. The authors noted that the small sample size was a limitation that may lower accuracy.

The specimen was peripheral blood mononuclear cells (PBMCs), collected when the disease was refractory, from a patient treated with antithyroid drugs. The origin of this receptor is a woman aged 40 to 50 with Graves disease. Donor details come from another sample of the same person, matched by shared clones.

The DNA sequence is as follows: TGCAGCGTTGATTTGCCGGGAGTGGTCACTGAAGCTTTCTTT. This sequence encodes CSVDLPGVVTEAFF. The chain couples TRBV29-1 to TRBJ1-1; no D gene call is confident. Trimming at the junction amounts to 3 bases on V and 4 bases on J, and the germline ends lie 15 bases apart. From cysteine to phenylalanine, the CDR3 is 14 amino acids long. Of the read, only the CDR3 DNA is kept; its 42 bases are in frame from base 1. CDR1 and CDR2, per the germline V gene, are SQVTM and ANQGSEA.